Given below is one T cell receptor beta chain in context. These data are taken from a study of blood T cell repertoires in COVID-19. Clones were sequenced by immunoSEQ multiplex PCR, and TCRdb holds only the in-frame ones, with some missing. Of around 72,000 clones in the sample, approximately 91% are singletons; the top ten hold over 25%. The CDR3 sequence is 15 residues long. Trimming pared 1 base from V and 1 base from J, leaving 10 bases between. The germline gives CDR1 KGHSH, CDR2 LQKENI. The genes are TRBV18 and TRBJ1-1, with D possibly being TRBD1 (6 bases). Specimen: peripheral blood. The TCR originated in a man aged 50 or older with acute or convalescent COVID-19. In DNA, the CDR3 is TGTGCCAGCTCACCACGACAGGACCCGAACACTGAAGCTTTCTTT. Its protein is CASSPRQDPNTEAFF.